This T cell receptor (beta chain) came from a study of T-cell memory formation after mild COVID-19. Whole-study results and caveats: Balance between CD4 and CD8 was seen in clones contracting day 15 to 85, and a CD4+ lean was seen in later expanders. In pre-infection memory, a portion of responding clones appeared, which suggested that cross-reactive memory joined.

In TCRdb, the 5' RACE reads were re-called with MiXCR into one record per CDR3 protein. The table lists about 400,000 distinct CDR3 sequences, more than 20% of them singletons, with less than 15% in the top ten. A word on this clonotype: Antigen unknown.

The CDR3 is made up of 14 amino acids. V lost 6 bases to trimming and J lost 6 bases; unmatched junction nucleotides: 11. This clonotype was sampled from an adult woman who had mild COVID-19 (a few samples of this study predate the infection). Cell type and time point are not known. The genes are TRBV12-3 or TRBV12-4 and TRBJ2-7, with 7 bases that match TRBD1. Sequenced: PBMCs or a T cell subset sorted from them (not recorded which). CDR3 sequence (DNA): TGTGCCAGCAGCCCACGACAGGGAAGCGTCGAGCAGTACTTC. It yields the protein CASSPRQGSVEQYF.